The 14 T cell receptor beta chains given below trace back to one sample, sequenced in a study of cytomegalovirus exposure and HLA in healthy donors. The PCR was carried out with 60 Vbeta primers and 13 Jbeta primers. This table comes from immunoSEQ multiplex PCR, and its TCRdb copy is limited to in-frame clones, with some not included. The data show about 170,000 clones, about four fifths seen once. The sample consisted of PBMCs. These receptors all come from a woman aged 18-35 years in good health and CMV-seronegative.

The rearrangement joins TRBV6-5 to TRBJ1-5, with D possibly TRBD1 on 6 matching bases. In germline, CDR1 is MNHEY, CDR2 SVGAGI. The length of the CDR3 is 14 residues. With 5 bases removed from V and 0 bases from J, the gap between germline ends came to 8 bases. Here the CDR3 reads CASSQGLSNQPQHF. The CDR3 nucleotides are TGTGCCAGCAGTCAGGGGCTTAGCAATCAGCCCCAGCATTTT.

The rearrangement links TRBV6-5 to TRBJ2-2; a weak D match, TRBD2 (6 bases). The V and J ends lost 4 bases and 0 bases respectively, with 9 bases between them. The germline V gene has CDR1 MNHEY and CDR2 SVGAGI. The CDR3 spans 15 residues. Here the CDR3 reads CASSWGTSNTGELFF. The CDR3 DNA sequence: TGTGCCAGCAGTTGGGGGACTTCGAACACCGGGGAGCTGTTTTTT.

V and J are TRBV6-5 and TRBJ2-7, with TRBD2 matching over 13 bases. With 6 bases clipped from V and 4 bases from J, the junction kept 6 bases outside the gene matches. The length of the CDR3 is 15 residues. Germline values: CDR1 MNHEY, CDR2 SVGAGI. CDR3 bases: TGTGCCAGCAGGGCGACTAGCGGGAGGAGTTACGAGCAGTACTTC. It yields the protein CASRATSGRSYEQYF.

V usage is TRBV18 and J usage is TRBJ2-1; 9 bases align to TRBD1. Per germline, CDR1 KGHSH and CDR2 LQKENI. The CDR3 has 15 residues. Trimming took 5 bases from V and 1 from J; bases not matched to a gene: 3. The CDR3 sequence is CASSTGTGSYNEQFF. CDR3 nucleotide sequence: TGTGCCAGCTCAACCGGGACAGGGTCCTACAATGAGCAGTTCTTC. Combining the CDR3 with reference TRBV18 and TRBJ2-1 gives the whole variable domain NAGVMQNPRHLVRRRGQEARLRCSPMKGHSHVYWYRQLPEEGLKFMVYLQKENIIDESGMPKERFSAEFPKEGPSILRIQQVVRGDSAAYFCASSTGTGSYNEQFFGPGTRLTVL.

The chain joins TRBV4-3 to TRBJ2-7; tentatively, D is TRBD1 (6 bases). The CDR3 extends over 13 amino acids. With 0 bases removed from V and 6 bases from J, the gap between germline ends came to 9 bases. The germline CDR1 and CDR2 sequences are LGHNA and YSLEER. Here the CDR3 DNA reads TGCGCCAGCAGCCAAGATGGACAGCGCGAGCAGTACTTC. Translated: CASSQDGQREQYF.

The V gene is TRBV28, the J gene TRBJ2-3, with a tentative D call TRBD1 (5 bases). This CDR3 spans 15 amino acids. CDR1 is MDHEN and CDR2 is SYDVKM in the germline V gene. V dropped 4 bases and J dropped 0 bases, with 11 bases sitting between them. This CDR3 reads CASSYDSPSTDTQYF. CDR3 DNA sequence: TGTGCCAGCAGTTACGACAGTCCTAGCACAGATACGCAGTATTTT.

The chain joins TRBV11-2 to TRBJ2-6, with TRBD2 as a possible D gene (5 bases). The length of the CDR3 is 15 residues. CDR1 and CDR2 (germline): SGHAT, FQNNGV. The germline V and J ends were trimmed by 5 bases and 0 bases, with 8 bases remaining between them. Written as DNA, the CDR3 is TGTGCCAGCAGCCAACTAGGCTCTGGGGCCAACGTCCTGACTTTC. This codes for CASSQLGSGANVLTF.

The CDR3 reads CASSLTGAGGYTF. Here the CDR3 DNA reads TGTGCCAGTAGCCTGACAGGGGCCGGGGGCTACACCTTC. The V gene is TRBV19, the J gene TRBJ1-2; 8 bases align to TRBD1. Germline lookup yields CDR1 LNHDA and CDR2 SQIVND (reference sequence). The CDR3 loop spans 13 amino acids. Trimming cost V 6 bases and J 8 bases; bases outside gene matches: 8.

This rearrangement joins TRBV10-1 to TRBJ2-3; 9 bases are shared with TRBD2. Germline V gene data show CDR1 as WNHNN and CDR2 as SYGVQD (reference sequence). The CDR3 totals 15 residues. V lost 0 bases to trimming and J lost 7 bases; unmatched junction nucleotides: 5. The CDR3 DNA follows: TGCGCCAGCAGTGAGTCTGCGGGAGGGCTTAATACGCAGTATTTT. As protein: CASSESAGGLNTQYF.

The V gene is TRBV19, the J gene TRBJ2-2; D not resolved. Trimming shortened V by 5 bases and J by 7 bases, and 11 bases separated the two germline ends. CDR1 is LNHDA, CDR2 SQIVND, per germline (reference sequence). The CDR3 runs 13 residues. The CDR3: CASSEPAGGELFF. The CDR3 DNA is TGTGCCAGTAGTGAGCCCGCCGGCGGGGAGCTGTTTTTT.

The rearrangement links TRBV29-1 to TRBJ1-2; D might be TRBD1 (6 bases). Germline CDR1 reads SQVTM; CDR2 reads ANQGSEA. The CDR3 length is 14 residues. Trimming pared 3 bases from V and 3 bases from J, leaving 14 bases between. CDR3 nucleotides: TGCAGCGTTGATCGGACGGGACAATACTATGGCTACACCTTC. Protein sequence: CSVDRTGQYYGYTF.

CDR3 DNA: TGTGCCAGCAGTTTATTCAGCAGGGGACGTCCCTATGGCTACACCTTC. It is translated as CASSLFSRGRPYGYTF. The V call is TRBV27, the J call TRBJ1-2; TRBD1 is a possible D gene (6 bases). The V gene's germline CDR1 is MNHEY and CDR2 SMNVEV (reference sequence). V was clipped by 1 base and J by 4 bases, with 16 bases between them. The CDR3 is 16 amino acids.

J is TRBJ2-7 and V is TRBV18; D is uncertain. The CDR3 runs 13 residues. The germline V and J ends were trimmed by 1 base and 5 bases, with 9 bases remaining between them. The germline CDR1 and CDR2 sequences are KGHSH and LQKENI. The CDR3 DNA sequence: TGTGCCAGCTCACCACTTGTGGGCGACGAGCAGTACTTC. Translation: CASSPLVGDEQYF.

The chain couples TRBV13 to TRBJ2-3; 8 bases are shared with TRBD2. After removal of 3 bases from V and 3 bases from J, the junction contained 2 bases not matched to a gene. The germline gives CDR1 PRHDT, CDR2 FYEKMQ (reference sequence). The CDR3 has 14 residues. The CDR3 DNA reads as TGTGCCAGCAGCTTTGCGGGGGGTACAGATACGCAGTATTTT. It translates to CASSFAGGTDTQYF.